The rows below give T cell receptor beta chains drawn from one sample of a study of blood T cell repertoires in COVID-19. Sequencing was performed with immunoSEQ multiplex PCR; in TCRdb, only in-frame clones are kept and a portion is missing. The repertoire holds approximately 290,000 clones, with 75% to 90% as singletons. Sequencing was done on a sample of peripheral blood. The receptors shown here come from a man younger than 40 with acute or convalescent COVID-19. Both conserved end residues are part of each CDR3. D genes are given only for firm matches. The size of a clone is reported for some rows only, either as once, few or many, or as a class for expanded clones.

D gene | J gene | clone size | V gene | CDR3 DNA | CDR3 protein
- | TRBJ2-7 | once | TRBV10-3 | TGTGCCATCCGATCCTACTCCTACGAGCAGTACTTC | CAIRSYSYEQYF
TRBD1 | TRBJ2-1 | - | TRBV28 | TGTGCCAGCAGTGCCTCACAGGGGGTTGAGCAGTTCTTC | CASSASQGVEQFF
TRBD2 | TRBJ2-1 | - | TRBV25-1 | TGTGCCAGCATCGGTAGCGGGAGGGCCGGGGGCAATGAGCAGTTCTTC | CASIGSGRAGGNEQFF
TRBD2 | TRBJ2-1 | - | TRBV11-2 | TGTGCCAGCAGCTTCCCCCGGGGAGGGGCGGGGGTTTCCTACAATGAGCAGTTCTTC | CASSFPRGGAGVSYNEQFF
- | TRBJ1-1 | - | TRBV5-6 | TGTGCCAGCAGCTTGGGCGCCAACCCGGAAGCTTTCTTT | CASSLGANPEAFF
- | TRBJ2-5 | - | TRBV6-5 | TGTGCCAGCAGCCCAGTAGGGCGGGGAGAGACCCAGTACTTC | CASSPVGRGETQYF
- | TRBJ2-5 | - | TRBV9 | TGTGCCAGCAGCGTAAATACAGGGATGTACCAAGAGACCCAGTACTTC | CASSVNTGMYQETQYF
- | TRBJ1-1 | - | TRBV28 | TGTGCCAGCAGTTTATCGTATATGAACACTGAAGCTTTCTTT | CASSLSYMNTEAFF
TRBD1 | TRBJ1-2 | - | TRBV28 | TGTGCCAGCACCGTACACGGGACAGGGGGCATGGGTAATGGCTACACCTTC | CASTVHGTGGMGNGYTF
- | TRBJ2-3 | - | TRBV28 | TGTGCCAGCAGTTTCGGTAGGGGTAGCACAGATACGCAGTATTTT | CASSFGRGSTDTQYF
- | TRBJ2-1 | - | TRBV14 | TGTGCCAGCAGCCAAGTCACGGGGTCCACCTACAATGAGCAGTTCTTC | CASSQVTGSTYNEQFF
- | TRBJ1-2 | - | TRBV12-3/TRBV12-4 | TGTGCCAGCAGCAGGTCCGGCTCTTCCGGCTACACCTTC | CASSRSGSSGYTF
TRBD1 | TRBJ1-5 | - | TRBV6-5 | TGTGCCAGCAGCGAGACAGGGGACGTAGCCCAGCATTTT | CASSETGDVAQHF
TRBD1 | TRBJ1-2 | - | TRBV12-3/TRBV12-4 | TGTGCCAGCAGTCCGCGGGACAGCTATGGCTACACCTTC | CASSPRDSYGYTF
- | TRBJ1-6 | - | TRBV14 | TGTGCCAGCAGCCAAGAAATACGGAATTCACCCCTCCACTTT | CASSQEIRNSPLHF
- | TRBJ1-4 | - | TRBV15 | TGTGCCACCAGCGGGCCGGGAACAACTAATGAAAAACTGTTTTTT | CATSGPGTTNEKLFF
- | TRBJ1-2 | - | TRBV30 | TGTGCCTGGATGGGGCAGAACTATGGCTACACCTTC | CAWMGQNYGYTF
- | TRBJ1-4 | - | TRBV28 | TGTGCCAGCAGTTTAGACGGGAATGAAAAACTGTTTTTT | CASSLDGNEKLFF
- | TRBJ2-3 | - | TRBV2 | TGTGCCAGCAGTGAACAGGGGACACCCCCAGATACGCAGTATTTT | CASSEQGTPPDTQYF
- | TRBJ2-7 | - | TRBV10-2 | TGCGCCAGCAGATCTAGGGTGAGAGGGGAGCAGTACTTC | CASRSRVRGEQYF